This T cell receptor (beta chain) originates from a study of PD-L1 blockade in urothelial cancer. Study-wide context: The researchers analyzed blood 3 weeks (second dose) and 6 weeks after treatment start.

CDR3 size: 14 residues. The germline CDR1 and CDR2 sequences are SGHRS and YFSETQ. V gave up 0 bases and J gave up 7 bases, with 12 bases separating them. The time point is: peripheral blood 6 weeks after treatment start. Spiking of synthetic TCR analog templates was performed in each PCR. Repertoires were generated with immunoSEQ multiplex PCR, while TCRdb's copy carries only in-frame clones and drops some. The sample yields tens of thousands of clones, approximately 90% seen once. This TCR derives from a woman older than 75 with urothelial cancer. The chain has TRBV5-1 and TRBJ2-3; D is perhaps TRBD2 (6 bases). Here the sequenced sample was PBMCs, taken around atezolizumab (anti-PD-L1) treatment. In DNA form, the CDR3 reads TGCGCCAGCAGCTTGGGACTAGGTGCGAATACGCAGTATTTT. Amino acids: CASSLGLGANTQYF.